The clone carrying this T cell receptor (beta chain) was seen once. Its antigen is unidentified. The data are from a study of cytomegalovirus exposure and HLA in healthy donors. Germline CDR1 is SGHNT and CDR2 is YYREEE (reference sequence). Deletions cut 4 bases from V and 4 bases from J, with 12 bases between. This CDR3 spans 15 amino acids. Regarding the study as a whole: Evidence from a later analysis indicated that most CMV-associated TCR beta chains looked HLA-restricted. Most observed TCR sequences were rare, whereas some public TCRs were detected in many donors.

The PCR contained 60 Vbeta and 13 Jbeta primers. Clones were read by immunoSEQ multiplex PCR, and TCRdb kept only the in-frame ones, dropping some. The table has around 88,000 clones, approximately 72% seen once. The rearrangement joins TRBV5-4 to TRBJ2-6, with D possibly matching TRBD2 (5 bases). The sequence was obtained from a woman in her thirties or forties in good health and CMV-seropositive. Sequences were obtained from PBMCs. The CDR3 DNA reads as TGTGCCAGCAGCGTCGATTCGGGGGGGGCCAACGTCCTGACTTTC. It encodes CASSVDSGGANVLTF.